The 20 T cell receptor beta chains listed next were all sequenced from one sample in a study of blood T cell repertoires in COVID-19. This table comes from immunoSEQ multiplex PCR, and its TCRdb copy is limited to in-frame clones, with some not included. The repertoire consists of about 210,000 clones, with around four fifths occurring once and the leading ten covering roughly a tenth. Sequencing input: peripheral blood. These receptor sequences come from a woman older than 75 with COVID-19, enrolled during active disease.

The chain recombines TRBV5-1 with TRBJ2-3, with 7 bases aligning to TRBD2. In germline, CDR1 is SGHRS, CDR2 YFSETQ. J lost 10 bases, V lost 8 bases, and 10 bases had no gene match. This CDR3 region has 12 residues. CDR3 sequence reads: CASFSPGLSQYF. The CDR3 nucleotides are TGCGCCAGTTTTTCCCCGGGACTATCGCAGTATTTT.

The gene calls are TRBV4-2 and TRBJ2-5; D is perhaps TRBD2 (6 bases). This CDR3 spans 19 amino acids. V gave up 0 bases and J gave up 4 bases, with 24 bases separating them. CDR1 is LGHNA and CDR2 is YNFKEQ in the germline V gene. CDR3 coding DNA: TGTGCCAGCAGCCAAGAGGAGCGGGTGCGAGACCCCAACCGAGAGACCCAGTACTTC. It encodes CASSQEERVRDPNRETQYF.

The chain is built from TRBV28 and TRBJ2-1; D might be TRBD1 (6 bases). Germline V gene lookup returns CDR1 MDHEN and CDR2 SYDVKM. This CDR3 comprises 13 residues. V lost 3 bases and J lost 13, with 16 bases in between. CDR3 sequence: CASSLGSPGEQFF. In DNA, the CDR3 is TGTGCCAGCAGTTTGGGCAGCCCAGGGGAACAGTTCTTC.

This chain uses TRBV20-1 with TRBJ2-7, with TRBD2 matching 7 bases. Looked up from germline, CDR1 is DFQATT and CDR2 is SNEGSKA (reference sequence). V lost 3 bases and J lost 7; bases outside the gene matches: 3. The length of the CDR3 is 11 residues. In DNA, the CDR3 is TGCAGTGCTAGCCCGGGGGGAGAGCAGTACGTC. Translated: CSASPGGEQYV.

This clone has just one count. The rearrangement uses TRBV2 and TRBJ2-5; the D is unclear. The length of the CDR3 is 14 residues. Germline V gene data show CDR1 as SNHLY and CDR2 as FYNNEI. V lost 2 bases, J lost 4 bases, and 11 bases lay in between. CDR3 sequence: CASSENSSGETQYF. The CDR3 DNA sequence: TGTGCCAGCAGTGAAAACAGCTCTGGAGAGACCCAGTACTTC.

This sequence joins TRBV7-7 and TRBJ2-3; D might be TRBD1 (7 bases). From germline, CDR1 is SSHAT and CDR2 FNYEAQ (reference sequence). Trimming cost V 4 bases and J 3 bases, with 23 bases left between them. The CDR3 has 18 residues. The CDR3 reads CASSSTPLGGGVTDTQYF. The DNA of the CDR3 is TGTGCCAGCAGCTCAACCCCATTAGGGGGCGGGGTAACAGATACGCAGTATTTT.

This CDR3 reads CASSSAGGGPQHF. CDR3 in DNA: TGTGCCAGCAGTTCCGCGGGCGGGGGGCCCCAGCATTTT. The chain uses TRBV6-6 and TRBJ1-5, with a possible D match to TRBD1 (5 bases). The V gene's germline CDR1 is MNHNY and CDR2 SVGAGI (reference sequence). CDR3 length: 13 amino acids. The V end was cut by 4 bases, the J end by 9 bases, with 13 bases between.

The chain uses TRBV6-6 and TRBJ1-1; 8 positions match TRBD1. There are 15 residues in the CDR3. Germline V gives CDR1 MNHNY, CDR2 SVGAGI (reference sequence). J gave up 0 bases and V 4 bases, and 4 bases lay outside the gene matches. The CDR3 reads CASSLGDRMNTEAFF. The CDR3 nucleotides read TGTGCCAGCAGTTTAGGGGACAGGATGAACACTGAAGCTTTCTTT.

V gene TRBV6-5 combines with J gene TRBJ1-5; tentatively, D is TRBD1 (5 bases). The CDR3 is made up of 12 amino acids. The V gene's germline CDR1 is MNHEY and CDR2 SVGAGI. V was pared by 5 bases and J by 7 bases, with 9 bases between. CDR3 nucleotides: TGTGCCAGCAGTCAGGGAGGACAGCCCCAGCATTTT. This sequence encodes CASSQGGQPQHF.

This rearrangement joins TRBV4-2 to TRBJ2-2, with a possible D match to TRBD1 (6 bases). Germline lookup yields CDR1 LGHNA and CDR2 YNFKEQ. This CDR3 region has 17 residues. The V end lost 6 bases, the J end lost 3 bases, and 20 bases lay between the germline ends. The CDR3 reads CASRPRTGTLYTGELFF. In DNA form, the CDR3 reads TGTGCCAGCAGACCTCGTACCGGGACACTATACACCGGGGAGCTGTTTTTT.

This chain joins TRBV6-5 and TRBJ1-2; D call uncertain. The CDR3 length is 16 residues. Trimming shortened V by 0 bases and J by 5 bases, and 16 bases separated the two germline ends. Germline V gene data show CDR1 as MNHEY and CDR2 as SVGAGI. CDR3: CASSYSTFGSSYGYTF. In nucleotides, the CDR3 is TGTGCCAGCAGTTACTCGACTTTTGGGAGCTCGTATGGCTACACCTTC.

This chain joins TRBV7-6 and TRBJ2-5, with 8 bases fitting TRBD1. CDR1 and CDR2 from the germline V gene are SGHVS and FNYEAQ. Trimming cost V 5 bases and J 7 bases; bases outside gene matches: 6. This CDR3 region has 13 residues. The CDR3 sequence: CASSPDREGTQYF. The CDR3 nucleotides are TGTGCCAGCAGCCCGGACAGGGAAGGGACCCAGTACTTC.

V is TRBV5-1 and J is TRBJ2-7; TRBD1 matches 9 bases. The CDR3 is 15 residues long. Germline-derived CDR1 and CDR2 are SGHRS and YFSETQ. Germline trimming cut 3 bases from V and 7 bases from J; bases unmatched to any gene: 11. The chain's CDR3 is CASSSGQGTWEEQYF. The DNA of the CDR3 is TGCGCCAGCAGCTCAGGACAGGGGACATGGGAAGAGCAGTACTTC. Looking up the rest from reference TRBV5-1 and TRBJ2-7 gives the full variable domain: KAGVTQTPRYLIKTRGQQVTLSCSPISGHRSVSWYQQTPGQGLQFLFEYFSETQRNKGNFPGRFSGRQFSNSRSEMNVSTLELGDSALYLCASSSGQGTWEEQYFGPGTRLTVT.

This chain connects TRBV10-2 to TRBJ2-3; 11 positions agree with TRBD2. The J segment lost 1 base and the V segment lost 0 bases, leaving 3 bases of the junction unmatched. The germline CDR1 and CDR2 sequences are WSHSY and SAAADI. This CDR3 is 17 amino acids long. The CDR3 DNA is TGCGCCAGCAGTGAGTCAATAGCGGGGGGGGGCACAGATACGCAGTATTTT. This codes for CASSESIAGGGTDTQYF.

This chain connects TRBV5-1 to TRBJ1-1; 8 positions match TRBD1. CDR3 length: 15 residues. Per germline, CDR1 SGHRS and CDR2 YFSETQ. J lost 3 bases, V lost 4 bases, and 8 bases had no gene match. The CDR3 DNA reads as TGCGCCAGCAGCCCTAGGACAGGGAGGGACACTGAAGCTTTCTTT. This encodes CASSPRTGRDTEAFF.

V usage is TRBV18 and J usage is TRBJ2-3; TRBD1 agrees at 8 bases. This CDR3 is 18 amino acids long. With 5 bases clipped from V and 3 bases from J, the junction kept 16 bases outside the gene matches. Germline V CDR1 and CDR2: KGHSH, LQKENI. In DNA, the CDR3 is TGTGCCAGCTCAGCTAGACCGGGACAGGTTAAGGGTACAGATACGCAGTATTTT. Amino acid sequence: CASSARPGQVKGTDTQYF. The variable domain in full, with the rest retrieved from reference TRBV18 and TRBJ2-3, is NAGVMQNPRHLVRRRGQEARLRCSPMKGHSHVYWYRQLPEEGLKFMVYLQKENIIDESGMPKERFSAEFPKEGPSILRIQQVVRGDSAAYFCASSARPGQVKGTDTQYFGPGTRLTVL.

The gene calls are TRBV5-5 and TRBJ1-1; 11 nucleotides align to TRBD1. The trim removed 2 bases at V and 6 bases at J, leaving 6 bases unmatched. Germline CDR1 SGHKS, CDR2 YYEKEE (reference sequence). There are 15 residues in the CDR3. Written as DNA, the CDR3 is TGTGCCAGCAGCTTCCGGGACAGGGGGTCAGCTGAAGCTTTCTTT. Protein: CASSFRDRGSAEAFF.

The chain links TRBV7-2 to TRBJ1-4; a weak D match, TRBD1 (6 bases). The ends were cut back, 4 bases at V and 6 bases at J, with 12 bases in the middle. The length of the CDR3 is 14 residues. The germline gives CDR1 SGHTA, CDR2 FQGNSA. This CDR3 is CASSSRGTDEKLFF. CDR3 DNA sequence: TGTGCCAGCAGCTCCAGGGGCACGGATGAAAAACTGTTTTTT.

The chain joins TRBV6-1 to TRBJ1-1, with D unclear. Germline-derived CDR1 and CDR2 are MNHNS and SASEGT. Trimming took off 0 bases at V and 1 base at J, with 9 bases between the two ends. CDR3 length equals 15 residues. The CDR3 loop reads CASSEAFGGNTEAFF. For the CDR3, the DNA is TGTGCCAGCAGTGAAGCATTTGGAGGGAACACTGAAGCTTTCTTT.

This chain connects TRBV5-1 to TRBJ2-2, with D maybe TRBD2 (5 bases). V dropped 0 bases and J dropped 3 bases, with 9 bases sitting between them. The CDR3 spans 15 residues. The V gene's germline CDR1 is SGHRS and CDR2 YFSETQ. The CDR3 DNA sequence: TGCGCCAGCAGCTTGGTCCGGACTGACACCGGGGAGCTGTTTTTT. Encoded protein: CASSLVRTDTGELFF.